Each of the 14 T cell receptor beta chains below was sequenced from the same sample in a study of regulatory T cells in long-lasting Graves disease. HTBI primers from iRepertoire and Arm-PCR of CDR3 regions yielded the TCR beta libraries. One entry per CDR3 protein results from TCRdb running MiXCR on the multiplex PCR reads. The sample carries 600,000 to 800,000 distinct CDR3 sequences, 25% to 35% recorded once. Time point here: persistent/refractory GD, antithyroid drugs over 5 years with positive TRAb. Following extraction of RNA from PBMCs, that RNA was used to make the TCR library. The source material was peripheral blood mononuclear cells (PBMCs), sampled when the disease was refractory, from a patient treated with antithyroid drugs. The receptor set was obtained from a female donor with Graves disease.

This chain joins TRBV2 and TRBJ1-3; D call uncertain. Germline V gene data show CDR1 as SNHLY and CDR2 as FYNNEI. This CDR3 spans 15 amino acids. The V end was cut by 0 bases, the J end by 0 bases, with 6 bases between. This CDR3 is CASSEAGISGNTIYF. CDR3 DNA: TGTGCCAGCAGTGAAGCTGGGATCTCTGGAAACACCATATATTTT.

The chain combines TRBV19 with TRBJ2-2, with D possibly TRBD2 on 5 matching bases. The V end lost 5 bases, the J end lost 5 bases, and 15 bases lay between the germline ends. Germline loops: CDR1 LNHDA, CDR2 SQIVND (reference sequence). The CDR3 has 15 residues. CDR3 amino acids: CASSGGKRDTGELFF. CDR3 coding DNA: TGTGCCAGTAGTGGTGGGAAACGGGATACCGGGGAGCTGTTTTTT.

There are many counts of this clonotype. The rearrangement uses TRBV28 and TRBJ1-2; 7 bases align to TRBD1. The CDR3 covers 15 residues. Germline CDR1 reads MDHEN; CDR2 reads SYDVKM. With V trimmed by 3 bases and J by 7 bases, 11 bases remained unmatched. CDR3 amino acids: CASSFLQGRFFGYTF. The CDR3 DNA sequence: TGTGCCAGCAGTTTCCTACAGGGGCGTTTTTTTGGCTACACCTTC.

The sample holds a few counts of this clonotype. The chain carries TRBV28 and TRBJ1-5; the D gene is possibly TRBD1 (5 bases). The CDR3 contains 16 residues. Germline CDR1 and CDR2: MDHEN and SYDVKM. The germline V and J ends were trimmed by 6 bases and 6 bases, with 21 bases remaining between them. The CDR3 sequence is CASSYPAGGEGQPQHF. CDR3 nucleotide sequence: TGTGCCAGCAGCTATCCCGCGGGGGGAGAAGGTCAGCCCCAGCATTTT. Full variable domain (rest looked up from reference TRBV28 and TRBJ1-5): DVKVTQSSRYLVKRTGEKVFLECVQDMDHENMFWYRQDPGLGLRLIYFSYDVKMKEKGDIPEGYSVSREKKERFSLILESASTNQTSMYLCASSYPAGGEGQPQHFGDGTRLSIL.

The chain recombines TRBV20-1 with TRBJ1-1, with D tentatively TRBD1 (5 bases). Trimming cost V 5 bases and J 0 bases, with 19 bases left between them. CDR3 size: 16 residues. Per the germline V gene, CDR1 is DFQATT and CDR2 is SNEGSKA (reference sequence). The CDR3 DNA is TGCAGTGCTGGGACGTCTGTCCCCGGAATGAACACTGAAGCTTTCTTT. Its translation is CSAGTSVPGMNTEAFF.

The V and J genes are TRBV11-2 and TRBJ2-5; D is ambiguous. The CDR3 is 13 amino acids. Germline CDR1 SGHAT, CDR2 FQNNGV. Trimming removed 0 bases at V and 1 base at J, with 3 bases between. Here the CDR3 reads CASSLDAQETQYF. DNA of the CDR3: TGTGCCAGCAGCTTAGATGCCCAAGAGACCCAGTACTTC.

This clonotype was detected only a few times. The chain links TRBV6-2 or TRBV6-3 to TRBJ1-1; a weak D match, TRBD1 (5 bases). The V gene's germline CDR1 is MNHEY and CDR2 SVGEGT. The CDR3 runs 15 residues. V gave up 3 bases and J gave up 1 base, with 12 bases separating them. The CDR3 DNA reads TGTGCCAGCAGTTATCCAGGAGGGGAGAACACTGAAGCTTTCTTT. It specifies CASSYPGGENTEAFF.

This rearrangement joins TRBV7-9 to TRBJ1-2, with 9 nucleotides matching TRBD1. J lost 2 bases, V lost 4 bases, and 11 bases had no gene match. Germline CDR1 is SEHNR and CDR2 is FQNEAQ (reference sequence). CDR3 length: 17 amino acids. Here the CDR3 reads CASSSRDRETINYGYTF. For the CDR3, the DNA is TGTGCCAGCAGCTCCCGGGACAGGGAAACGATAAACTATGGCTACACCTTC.

The J gene is TRBJ1-2, the V gene TRBV5-1; no clear D. Germline V gene lookup returns CDR1 SGHRS and CDR2 YFSETQ. V lost 0 bases and J lost 2, with 8 bases in between. This CDR3 has 14 amino acids. CDR3 loop: CASSLAEGNYGYTF. DNA of the CDR3: TGCGCCAGCAGCTTGGCCGAGGGAAACTATGGCTACACCTTC.

The chain couples TRBV6-5 to TRBJ2-7; 12 bases are a match to TRBD2. The germline V gene encodes CDR1 MNHEY and CDR2 SVGAGI. This CDR3 comprises 18 residues. V shed 0 bases, J shed 3 bases, and the junction held 9 bases outside the gene matches. The CDR3 nucleotides are TGTGCCAGCAGTTACTCAACTAGCGGGAGGCCACCTTACTACGAGCAGTACTTC. Translated: CASSYSTSGRPPYYEQYF.

The V call is TRBV11-2, the J call TRBJ2-7, with a tentative D call TRBD1 (5 bases). This CDR3 is 16 amino acids long. Deletions cut 1 base from V and 3 bases from J, with 16 bases between. Per germline, CDR1 SGHAT and CDR2 FQNNGV. The CDR3 coding sequence is TGTGCCAGCAGCTTAGGCGTTCAGGGAATGCGCTACGAGCAGTACTTC. Protein product: CASSLGVQGMRYEQYF.

V gene TRBV11-2 combines with J gene TRBJ2-2, with 7 nucleotides matching TRBD1. The CDR3 extends over 16 amino acids. V was clipped by 5 bases and J by 1 base; unmatched bases: 7. CDR1 is SGHAT, CDR2 FQNNGV, per germline. Here the CDR3 reads CASSPNRGKNTGELFF. CDR3 nucleotides: TGTGCCAGCAGCCCAAACAGGGGAAAGAACACCGGGGAGCTGTTTTTT.

This clonotype was detected only once. The chain carries TRBV11-2 and TRBJ2-4; D gene unclear. Looked up from germline, CDR1 is SGHAT and CDR2 is FQNNGV. There are 18 residues in the CDR3. V was shortened by 4 bases and J by 0 bases, with 19 bases between the two germline ends. The CDR3 region is CASSSPTTRFIAKNIQYF. In DNA form, the CDR3 reads TGTGCCAGCAGCTCCCCAACCACCCGATTTATAGCCAAAAACATTCAGTACTTC.

This chain links TRBV13 with TRBJ2-7; D unresolved. CDR3 size: 14 residues. Per the germline V gene, CDR1 is PRHDT and CDR2 is FYEKMQ (reference sequence). Trimming shortened V by 0 bases and J by 10 bases, and 16 bases separated the two germline ends. Here the CDR3 reads CASSLGRDLWVQYF. The CDR3 DNA follows: TGTGCCAGCAGCTTAGGCCGCGATTTGTGGGTACAGTACTTC.